The TCR beta chain described here comes from a study of shared clonotypes between healthy human individuals (dated by TCRdb to the early 2020s). With regard to the full study: A couple of women and a few men aged 18 to 49 years were included in the cohort. For each donor, CD4 naive and CD4 memory were each given three plates, CD8 naive was given two plates, and CD8 memory was given one plate. To estimate repertoire size and how much clonotypes are shared between individuals, the study performed deep sequencing of blood TCR repertoires from roughly five healthy adults. Per donor, leukapheresis produced somewhere between about 0.8 and 9 billion PBMCs. Different laboratories and diverse techniques were used to prepare libraries and sequence TCR repertoires, to increase sequencing depth and limit assay-specific biases.

Summary of the overall study and its limitations: Larger estimated clonotype richness was generally found for naive subsets than for memory subsets. Because the study included a small number of donors, the genetic and exposure-history diversity represented was limited. When several donors were compared, the shared fraction of clonotypes was about 5.4% for naive CD4, around 3.5% for naive CD8, 2.3% for memory CD4, and under 0.5% for memory CD8. Pairwise subsampling led to the expectation that sequencing depth would affect the degree of clonotype sharing among donors. Compared with non-shared clonotypes, clonotypes shared by all four sorted-subset donors had higher generation probabilities. Rarefaction of sorted-subset datasets indicated incomplete sequencing despite the large sequencing depth. Only blood was sampled, and tissue TCR repertoires likely differ from those in blood.

Using the deep immunoSEQ assay, multiplex PCR amplified TCR CDR3 regions from genomic DNA. Extracted genomic DNA from each cell subset was distributed evenly across all wells of several immunoSEQ 96-well plates, and each plate was treated as a replicate. For sorted subsets, about 210 ng of genomic DNA, equivalent to tens of thousands of T cell genomes, went into each replicate PCR. Purified libraries were quantified with a Qubit 3.0 fluorometer, sized on a Bioanalyzer 2100, and re-quantified with the KAPA Library Quantification kit. A separate single-read 150-cycle Illumina NextSeq 550 flow cell was used to sequence each immunoSEQ 96-well plate. For the original study's pipeline: Because only junctional sequences without quality scores were contained in the immunoSEQ output, filtering matching that applied to full-length reads could not be performed. Sequences were annotated with PyIR, a Python wrapper for IgBLAST v1.9, using IMGT germline references to assign V/J genes and CDR3. Reads were filtered out if the reads had weak V/J assignments (E-value above 1e-6), no CDR3, stop codons, out-of-frame junctions, or ambiguous translated residues. V3J clonotypes were defined by identical inferred V gene, J gene, and CDR3 amino acid sequence. The percentage overlap between two repertoires was calculated by dividing the number of shared unique clonotypes by the size of the smaller repertoire. Three approaches were used to assess repertoire richness: RTK rarefaction, the Chao1 estimator, and Recon v2.1 estimates of unobserved clonotypes. OLGA was used to compute generation probabilities for all TCRbeta clonotypes that the gDNA method yielded from a handful of donors. In TCRdb, the immuneACCESS table is reduced to in-frame sequences with V and J assigned. These tables do not hold every clone; where another copy was compared, an unresolved V gene accounts for under half, and the others remain unexplained. V, J and clone size are those of that table, while D and trimming were read from the DNA. For this sample the table gives some 1,900,000 clones, of which approximately 94% were detected only once. Clones ranked in the top ten supply 1% to 1.5% of the sample.

CD8 naive samples were CD45RO-negative cells positively selected for CCR7, giving a CD45RA+CCR7+ population that excluded TemRA cells. The donors were healthy, HIV-negative adults with no recently reported acute infections or vaccinations. Every donor was a Caucasian adult residing in Nashville, Tennessee, USA. Blood was collected by leukapheresis, and PBMCs were isolated by Ficoll-Histopaque density gradient centrifugation and then cryopreserved in liquid nitrogen vapor phase. Purity and quantity of every magnetically sorted T cell population were checked by analytical flow cytometry. Each sorted fraction had its genomic DNA isolated and then quantified by UV absorbance on a Nanodrop 2000c. The junction carries 14 bases between V and J, which are trimmed by 4 bases and 5 bases respectively. The CDR3 contains 14 residues, cysteine and phenylalanine counted. Only the CDR3 part of the read is kept: 42 bases, read in frame from the first base. CDR1 and CDR2 are drawn from the germline V gene (reference sequence): WNHNN, SYGVQD.

With respect to this clone: It lacks a known antigen. Base qualities are not at hand, and no much larger clone is one base apart.

The clonotype originates from a man between 18 and 35 years old in good health. The sequenced sample consisted of naive CD8+ T cells sorted from blood. Explained via the paper, the cell subset or site label denotes: CD45RA+CCR7+. Here the chain combines TRBV10-1 and TRBJ1-1, with the D gene uncertain. In nucleotides, the sequence is TGCGCCAGCAGTGCTACGATATCGGGGACTGAAGCTTTCTTT. This encodes CASSATISGTEAFF.